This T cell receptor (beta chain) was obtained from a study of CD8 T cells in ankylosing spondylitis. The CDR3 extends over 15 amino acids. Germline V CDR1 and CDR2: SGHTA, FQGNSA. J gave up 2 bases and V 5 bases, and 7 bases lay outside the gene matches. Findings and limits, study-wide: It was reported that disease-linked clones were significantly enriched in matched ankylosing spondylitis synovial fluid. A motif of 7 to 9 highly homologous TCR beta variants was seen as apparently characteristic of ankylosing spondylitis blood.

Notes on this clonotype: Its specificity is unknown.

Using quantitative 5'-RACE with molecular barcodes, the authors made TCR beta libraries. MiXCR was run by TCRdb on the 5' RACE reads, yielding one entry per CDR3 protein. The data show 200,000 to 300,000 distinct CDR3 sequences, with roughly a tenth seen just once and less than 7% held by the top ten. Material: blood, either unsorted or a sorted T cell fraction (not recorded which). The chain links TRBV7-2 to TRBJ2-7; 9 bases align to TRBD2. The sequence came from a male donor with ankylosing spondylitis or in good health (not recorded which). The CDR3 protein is CASSVEAGGTYEQYF. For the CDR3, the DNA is TGTGCCAGCAGCGTAGAAGCGGGAGGAACCTACGAGCAGTACTTC.